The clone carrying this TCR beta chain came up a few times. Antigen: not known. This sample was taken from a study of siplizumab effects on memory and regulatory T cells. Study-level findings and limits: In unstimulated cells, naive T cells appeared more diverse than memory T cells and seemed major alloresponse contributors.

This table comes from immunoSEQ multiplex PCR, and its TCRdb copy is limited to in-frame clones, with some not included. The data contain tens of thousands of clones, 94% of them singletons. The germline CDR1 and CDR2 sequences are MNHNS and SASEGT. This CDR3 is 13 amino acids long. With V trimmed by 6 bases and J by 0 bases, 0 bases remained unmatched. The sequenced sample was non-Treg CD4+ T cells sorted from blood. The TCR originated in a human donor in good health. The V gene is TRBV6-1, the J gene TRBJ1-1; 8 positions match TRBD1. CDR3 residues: CASRTGVNTEAFF. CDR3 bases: TGTGCCAGCAGGACAGGGGTGAACACTGAAGCTTTCTTT.